The clone carrying this T cell receptor beta chain was seen only a few times. What it recognizes is unknown. The source of the sample is a study of beta chain features in type 1 diabetes. CDR3 length: 14 amino acids. Trimming left V 3 bases short and J 2 bases short, with 9 bases between. Germline loops: CDR1 SGHRS, CDR2 YFSETQ. As every portion of the isolated RNA was reverse transcribed, the sequencing read expressed TCRB transcripts. Assay used: immunoSEQ multiplex PCR; TCRdb lists only in-frame clones, some missing. The table records some 500,000 clones, about an eighth of them present only once. Each donor gave one heparinised blood draw averaging around 120 mL. Each population that was sorted was more than 98% pure. Study-level results: In patients and controls equally, PCR might favor templates that are shorter. Any role of HLA type in TCRB rearrangement remained unresolved here.

Specimen: naive CD4+ T cells from blood. The gene calls are TRBV5-1 and TRBJ2-1; no reliable D call. The receptor was isolated from a woman aged 18-30 years in good health. The CDR3 reads CASSSGRTYNEQFF. The DNA of the CDR3 is TGCGCCAGCAGCTCCGGTAGGACCTACAATGAGCAGTTCTTC.